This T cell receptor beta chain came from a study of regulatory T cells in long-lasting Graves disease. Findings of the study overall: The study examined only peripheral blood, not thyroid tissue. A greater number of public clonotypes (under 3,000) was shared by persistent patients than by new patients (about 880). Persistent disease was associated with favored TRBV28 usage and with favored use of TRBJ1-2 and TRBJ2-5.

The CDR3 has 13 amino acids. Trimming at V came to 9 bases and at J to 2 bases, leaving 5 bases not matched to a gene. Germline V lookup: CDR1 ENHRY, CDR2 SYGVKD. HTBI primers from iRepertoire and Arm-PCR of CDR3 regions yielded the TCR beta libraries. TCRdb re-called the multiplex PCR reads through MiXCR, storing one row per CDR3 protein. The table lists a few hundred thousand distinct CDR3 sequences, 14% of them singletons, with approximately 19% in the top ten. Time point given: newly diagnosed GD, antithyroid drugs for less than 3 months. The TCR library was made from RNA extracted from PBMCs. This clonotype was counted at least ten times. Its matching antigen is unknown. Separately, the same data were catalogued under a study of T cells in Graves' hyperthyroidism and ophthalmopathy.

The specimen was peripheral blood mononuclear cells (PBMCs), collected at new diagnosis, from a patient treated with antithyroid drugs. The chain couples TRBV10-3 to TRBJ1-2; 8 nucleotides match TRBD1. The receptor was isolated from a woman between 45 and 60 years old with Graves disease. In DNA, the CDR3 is TGTGCCATTGGGACAGGCGGCAACTATGGCTACACCTTC. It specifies CAIGTGGNYGYTF.